The rows below give T cell receptor beta chains drawn from one sample of a study of shared clonotypes between healthy human individuals. The protocol was immunoSEQ multiplex PCR, while the TCRdb copy is restricted to in-frame clones and leaves out a portion. The sample contains roughly 2 million clones, 85% to 95% of which appear only once. Sample: naive CD4+ T cells sorted from blood. The receptors here all came from a man aged 18-30 years in good health. Each CDR3 is given with its conserved first and last residue. A D gene is named only where the DNA matches it firmly. Not all rows give a size; the values are once, few, many and, for expanded clones, a class.

CASSLRGNSNQPQHF	TGTGCCAGCAGTTTAAGGGGGAATAGCAATCAGCCCCAGCATTTT	.	TRBV28	.	TRBJ1-5
CASSLGPSGETQYF	TGTGCCAGCAGCCTAGGTCCCTCGGGGGAGACCCAGTACTTC	.	TRBV7-3	.	TRBJ2-5
CSGQYYNEQFF	TGCAGTGGCCAATATTACAATGAGCAGTTCTTC	.	TRBV20-1	.	TRBJ2-1
CASSPLTGFYEQYF	TGTGCCAGCAGCCCACTGACAGGGTTCTACGAGCAGTACTTC	TRBD1	TRBV28	.	TRBJ2-7
CASSMSLGIYSNQPQHF	TGTGCCAGTAGTATGAGTTTGGGGATCTATAGCAATCAGCCCCAGCATTTT	.	TRBV19	.	TRBJ1-5
CASSLVEVPGELFF	TGTGCCAGCAGCTTAGTCGAAGTGCCCGGGGAGCTGTTTTTT	.	TRBV7-8	.	TRBJ2-2
CATRRIGGQETQYF	TGTGCCACCCGCCGGATTGGGGGCCAAGAGACCCAGTACTTC	.	TRBV10-3	.	TRBJ2-5
CASSSYEQYF	TGTGCCAGCAGCTCCTACGAGCAGTACTTC	.	TRBV25-1	.	TRBJ2-7
CAWKAGALYEQYF	TGTGCCTGGAAGGCAGGGGCCCTCTACGAGCAGTACTTC	.	TRBV30	.	TRBJ2-7
CASSFGGMAYEQYF	TGTGCCAGCAGCTTTGGGGGAATGGCCTACGAGCAGTACTTC	.	TRBV5-4	.	TRBJ2-7
CASSARDRDAEAFF	TGTGCCAGCAGCGCCCGGGACAGGGACGCTGAAGCTTTCTTT	TRBD1	TRBV9	.	TRBJ1-1
CASSLDRGSYNEQFF	TGTGCCAGCAGCTTGGACAGGGGTTCCTACAATGAGCAGTTCTTC	TRBD1	TRBV11-3	.	TRBJ2-1
CSAGYSGQYF	TGCAGTGCTGGCTACTCCGGGCAGTACTTC	.	TRBV20-1	many	TRBJ2-7
CASSFDGQTGKFF	TGTGCCAGCAGCTTTGACGGGCAGACTGGAAAGTTCTTC	.	TRBV11-2	.	TRBJ2-1
CAWSVDLVTEAFF	TGTGCCTGGAGTGTAGACCTCGTCACTGAAGCTTTCTTT	.	TRBV30	.	TRBJ1-1
CASSLAVQGDTQYF	TGCGCCAGCAGCTTGGCCGTACAGGGTGATACGCAGTATTTT	.	TRBV5-1	.	TRBJ2-3
CASSDSGGEQFF	TGTGCCAGCAGCGATAGCGGGGGTGAGCAGTTCTTC	TRBD2	TRBV7-2	.	TRBJ2-1
CASSVDRQPQETQYF	TGTGCCAGCAGCGTAGATCGCCAGCCCCAAGAGACCCAGTACTTC	.	TRBV9	.	TRBJ2-5
CASSEQGRETQYF	TGTGCCAGCAGTGAACAGGGGCGAGAGACCCAGTACTTC	.	TRBV6-1	.	TRBJ2-5
CASSLEAGSYNEQFF	TGTGCCAGCAGCTTGGAGGCAGGGTCCTACAATGAGCAGTTCTTC	.	TRBV5-4	.	TRBJ2-1
CASSTPRTGAYEQYF	TGTGCCAGCAGTACCCCTCGGACAGGCGCCTACGAGCAGTACTTC	TRBD1	TRBV28	.	TRBJ2-7
CASSFAAGGGNAIYF	TGTGCCAGCAGTTTCGCCGCGGGAGGTGGAAACGCCATATATTTT	.	TRBV28	.	TRBJ1-3
CAISDSGASSNEQFF	TGTGCCATCAGTGACTCGGGGGCTTCATCAAATGAGCAGTTCTTC	.	TRBV10-3	.	TRBJ2-1
CASSPGLHSYEQYF	TGTGCCAGCTCACCCGGACTTCATTCCTACGAGCAGTACTTC	.	TRBV18	once	TRBJ2-7
CASRGGTANTEAFF	TGTGCCAGCAGGGGAGGGACAGCGAACACTGAAGCTTTCTTT	TRBD1	TRBV6-6	.	TRBJ1-1
CASKGGEGWIYNEQFF	TGTGCCAGTAAAGGGGGGGAGGGATGGATATACAATGAGCAGTTCTTC	.	TRBV19	.	TRBJ2-1
CSATSLSFTEAFF	TGCAGCGCGACCTCCCTGTCTTTCACTGAAGCTTTCTTT	.	TRBV29-1	.	TRBJ1-1
CASSLGPPNEKLFF	TGTGCCAGCAGCTTAGGCCCACCTAATGAAAAACTGTTTTTT	.	TRBV7-2	.	TRBJ1-4
CASSLGTGRNSPLHF	TGTGCCAGCAGCTTAGGGACAGGGCGTAATTCACCCCTCCACTTT	TRBD1	TRBV7-3	.	TRBJ1-6
CASSWGLAGGQYF	TGTGCCAGCAGCTGGGGACTAGCGGGAGGCCAGTACTTC	TRBD2	TRBV7-2	.	TRBJ2-7
CASSSETDSYEQYF	TGTGCCAGCAGCTCAGAGACAGACTCCTACGAGCAGTACTTC	.	TRBV7-2	.	TRBJ2-7
CAWRQQQNTEAFF	TGTGCCTGGAGGCAACAGCAGAACACTGAAGCTTTCTTT	.	TRBV30	.	TRBJ1-1
CASSWDRGRSDTQYF	TGCGCCAGCAGCTGGGACAGGGGGCGCTCAGATACGCAGTATTTT	TRBD1	TRBV5-1	once	TRBJ2-3